The rows below give T cell receptor beta chains drawn from one sample of a study of post-analysis software for immune sequencing data. TCRdb passed the PCR reads through MiXCR, listing each CDR3 protein once. Of fewer than 850,000 distinct CDR3 sequences listed, about 27% were seen once; the top ten hold around 0.55%. Material: blood. The receptors were gathered from a girl aged 10-17 years with multiple sclerosis. CDR3s include the opening cysteine and the closing phenylalanine or tryptophan. D genes are given only for firm matches.

D	V	CDR3
TRBD2	TRBV10-3	CAISEYAAGDSDTQYF
TRBD1	TRBV20-1	CSVSPGQGRLGTEAFF
NA	TRBV27	CASSLIWEATTNEKLFF
TRBD1	TRBV2	CASSEARTGTDTQYF
NA	TRBV6-2/TRBV6-3	CATSDVWDNEKLFF
TRBD2	TRBV20-1	CSARGGASGGNEQFF
NA	TRBV28	CASSWDTSYGHTF
NA	TRBV12-5	CASGPGLFTDTQYF
TRBD2	TRBV10-3	CAIRGTSGTNEQFF
NA	TRBV3-1	CASSRRTRFYQETQYF
NA	TRBV5-1	CASSLGPPERETQYF
TRBD1	TRBV6-5	CASSYRRTGFYEQYF
NA	TRBV6-5	CASSTPGRLGETQYF
TRBD1	TRBV7-2	CASSSDGGRGIYGYTF
NA	TRBV4-1	CASSQETRLYEQYF
TRBD2	TRBV6-2/TRBV6-3	CASSYWTSGSDEQYF
NA	TRBV4-3	CASSQFLSNYEQYF
TRBD1	TRBV6-1	CASRSSGTDTDTQYF
TRBD1	TRBV29-1	CSVVTGKLYEQYF
NA	TRBV9	CASSEEGWSPTDTQYF
TRBD2	TRBV6-5	CASSATSGGAHEQFF
NA	TRBV10-3	CAIRRAAGADQPQHF
NA	TRBV20-1	CSAREGAATYGYTF
NA	TRBV11-3	CASSEDHANTGELFF
TRBD1	TRBV6-5	CASSFNYRTGSNEKLFF
TRBD1	TRBV7-9	CASSQLLARTGKPYTF
NA	TRBV6-5	CASSSTRRLGDEQFF
NA	TRBV21-1	CASSKGERNYEQYF